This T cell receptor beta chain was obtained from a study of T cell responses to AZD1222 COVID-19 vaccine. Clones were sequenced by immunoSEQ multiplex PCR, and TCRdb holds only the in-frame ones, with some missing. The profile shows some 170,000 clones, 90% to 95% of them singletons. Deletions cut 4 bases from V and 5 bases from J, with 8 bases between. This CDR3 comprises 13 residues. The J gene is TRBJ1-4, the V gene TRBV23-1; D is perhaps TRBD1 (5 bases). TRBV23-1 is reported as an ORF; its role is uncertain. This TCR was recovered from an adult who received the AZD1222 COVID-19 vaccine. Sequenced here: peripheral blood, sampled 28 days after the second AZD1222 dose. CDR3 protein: CASSRGRNEKLFF. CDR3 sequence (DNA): TGCGCCAGCAGTCGGGGCAGAAATGAAAAACTGTTTTTT.